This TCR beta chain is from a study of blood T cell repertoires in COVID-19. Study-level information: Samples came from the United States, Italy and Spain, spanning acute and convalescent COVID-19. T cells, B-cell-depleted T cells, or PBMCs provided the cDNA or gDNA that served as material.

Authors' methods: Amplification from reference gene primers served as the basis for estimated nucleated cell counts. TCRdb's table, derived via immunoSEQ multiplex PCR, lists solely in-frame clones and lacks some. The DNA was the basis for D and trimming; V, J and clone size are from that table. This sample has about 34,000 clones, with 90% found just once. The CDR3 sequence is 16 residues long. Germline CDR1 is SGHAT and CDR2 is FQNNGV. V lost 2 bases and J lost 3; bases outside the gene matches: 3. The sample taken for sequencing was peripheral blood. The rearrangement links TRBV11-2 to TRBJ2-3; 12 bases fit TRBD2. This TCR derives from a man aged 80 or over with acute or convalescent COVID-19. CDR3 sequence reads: CASSLRLAGVTDTQYF. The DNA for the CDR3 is TGTGCCAGCAGCTTAAGACTAGCGGGGGTTACAGATACGCAGTATTTT.